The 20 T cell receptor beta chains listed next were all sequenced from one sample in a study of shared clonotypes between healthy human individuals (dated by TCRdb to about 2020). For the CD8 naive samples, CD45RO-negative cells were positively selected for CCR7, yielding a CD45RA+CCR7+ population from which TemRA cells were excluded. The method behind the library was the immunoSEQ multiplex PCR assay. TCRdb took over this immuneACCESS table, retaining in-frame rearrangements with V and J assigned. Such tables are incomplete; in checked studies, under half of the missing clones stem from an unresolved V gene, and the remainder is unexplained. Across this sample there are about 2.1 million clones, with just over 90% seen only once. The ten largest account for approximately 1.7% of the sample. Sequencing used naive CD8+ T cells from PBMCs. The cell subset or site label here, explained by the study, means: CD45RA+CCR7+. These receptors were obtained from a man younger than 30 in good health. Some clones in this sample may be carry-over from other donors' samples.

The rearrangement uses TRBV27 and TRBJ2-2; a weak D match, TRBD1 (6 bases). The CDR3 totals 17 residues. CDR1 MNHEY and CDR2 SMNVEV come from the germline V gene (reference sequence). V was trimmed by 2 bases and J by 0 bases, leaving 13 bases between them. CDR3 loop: CASSLGWDTANTGELFF. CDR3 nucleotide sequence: TGTGCCAGCAGTTTAGGGTGGGACACAGCGAACACCGGGGAGCTGTTTTTT.

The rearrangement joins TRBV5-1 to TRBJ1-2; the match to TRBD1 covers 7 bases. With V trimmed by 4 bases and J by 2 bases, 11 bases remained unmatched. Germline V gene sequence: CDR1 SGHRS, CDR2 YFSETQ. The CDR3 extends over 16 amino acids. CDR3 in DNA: TGCGCCAGCAGCATACGAAACAGGGGCGAAAACTATGGCTACACCTTC. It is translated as CASSIRNRGENYGYTF. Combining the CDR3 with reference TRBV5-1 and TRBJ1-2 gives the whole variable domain KAGVTQTPRYLIKTRGQQVTLSCSPISGHRSVSWYQQTPGQGLQFLFEYFSETQRNKGNFPGRFSGRQFSNSRSEMNVSTLELGDSALYLCASSIRNRGENYGYTFGSGTRLTVV.

The CDR3 region is CASSLQEPGTGIYNEQFF. CDR3 in DNA: TGTGCCAGCAGTCTCCAGGAGCCCGGGACAGGGATCTACAATGAGCAGTTCTTC. The chain employs TRBV28 and TRBJ2-1; 9 nucleotides align to TRBD1. The trim removed 5 bases at V and 3 bases at J, leaving 14 bases unmatched. The V gene's germline CDR1 is MDHEN and CDR2 SYDVKM. The CDR3 is made up of 18 amino acids.

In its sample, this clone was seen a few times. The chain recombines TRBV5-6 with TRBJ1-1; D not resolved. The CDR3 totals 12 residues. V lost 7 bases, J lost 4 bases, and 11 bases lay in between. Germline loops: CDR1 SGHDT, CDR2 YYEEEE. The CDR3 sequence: CASYAYGTEAFF. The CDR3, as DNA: TGTGCCAGCTATGCTTACGGCACTGAAGCTTTCTTT.

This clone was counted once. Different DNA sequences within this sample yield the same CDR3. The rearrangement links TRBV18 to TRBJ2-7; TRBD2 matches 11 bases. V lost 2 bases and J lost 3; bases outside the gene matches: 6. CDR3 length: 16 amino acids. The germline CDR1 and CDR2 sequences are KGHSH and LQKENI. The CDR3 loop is CASSPKLAGDHYEQYF. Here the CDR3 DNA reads TGTGCCAGCTCACCAAAACTAGCGGGAGACCACTACGAGCAGTACTTC. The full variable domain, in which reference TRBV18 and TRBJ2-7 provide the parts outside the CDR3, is NAGVMQNPRHLVRRRGQEARLRCSPMKGHSHVYWYRQLPEEGLKFMVYLQKENIIDESGMPKERFSAEFPKEGPSILRIQQVVRGDSAAYFCASSPKLAGDHYEQYFGPGTRLTVT.

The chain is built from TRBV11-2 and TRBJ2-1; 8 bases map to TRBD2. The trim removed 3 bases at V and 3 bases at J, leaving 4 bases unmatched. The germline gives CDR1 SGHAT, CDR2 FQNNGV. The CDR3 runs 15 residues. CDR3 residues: CASSFDSGVYNEQFF. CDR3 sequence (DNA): TGTGCCAGCAGCTTTGATAGCGGGGTCTACAATGAGCAGTTCTTC.

This CDR3 reads CASSPLAGASHSYEQYF. The CDR3 nucleotides are TGTGCCAGCAGCCCCCTAGCGGGAGCATCTCACTCCTACGAGCAGTACTTC. The chain couples TRBV7-9 to TRBJ2-7, with TRBD2 identical over 10 bases. J lost 0 bases, V lost 5 bases, and 10 bases had no gene match. CDR3 length: 17 amino acids. Germline V lookup: CDR1 SEHNR, CDR2 FQNEAQ (reference sequence). Full variable domain (missing parts from reference TRBV7-9 and TRBJ2-7): DTGVSQNPRHKITKRGQNVTFRCDPISEHNRLYWYRQTLGQGPEFLTYFQNEAQLEKSRLLSDRFSAERPKGSFSTLEIQRTEQGDSAMYLCASSPLAGASHSYEQYFGPGTRLTVT.

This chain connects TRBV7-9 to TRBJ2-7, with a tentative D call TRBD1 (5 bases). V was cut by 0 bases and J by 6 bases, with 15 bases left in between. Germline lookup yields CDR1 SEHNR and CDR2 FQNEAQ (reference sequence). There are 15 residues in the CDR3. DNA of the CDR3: TGTGCCAGCAGCTTAGCGGGGCAGGGTCTGGGCGAGCAGTACTTC. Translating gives CASSLAGQGLGEQYF.

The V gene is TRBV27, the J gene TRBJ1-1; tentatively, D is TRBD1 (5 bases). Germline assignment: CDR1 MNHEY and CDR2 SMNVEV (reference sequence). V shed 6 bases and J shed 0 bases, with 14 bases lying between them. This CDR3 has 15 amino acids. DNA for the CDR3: TGTGCCAGCAGACCCTACAGGACGTTGAACACTGAAGCTTTCTTT. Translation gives CASRPYRTLNTEAFF.

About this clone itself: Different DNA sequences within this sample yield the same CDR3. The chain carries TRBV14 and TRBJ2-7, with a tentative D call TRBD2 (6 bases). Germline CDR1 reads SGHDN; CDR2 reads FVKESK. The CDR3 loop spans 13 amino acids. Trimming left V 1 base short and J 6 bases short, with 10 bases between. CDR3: CASSQAGGVEQYF. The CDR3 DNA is TGTGCCAGCAGCCAAGCCGGGGGTGTCGAGCAGTACTTC.

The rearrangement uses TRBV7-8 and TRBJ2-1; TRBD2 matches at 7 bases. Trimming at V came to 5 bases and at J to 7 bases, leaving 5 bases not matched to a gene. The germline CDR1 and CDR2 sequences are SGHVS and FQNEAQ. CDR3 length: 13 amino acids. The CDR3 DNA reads TGTGCCAGCAGCGCACTAGCGAGGAATGAGCAGTTCTTC. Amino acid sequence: CASSALARNEQFF.

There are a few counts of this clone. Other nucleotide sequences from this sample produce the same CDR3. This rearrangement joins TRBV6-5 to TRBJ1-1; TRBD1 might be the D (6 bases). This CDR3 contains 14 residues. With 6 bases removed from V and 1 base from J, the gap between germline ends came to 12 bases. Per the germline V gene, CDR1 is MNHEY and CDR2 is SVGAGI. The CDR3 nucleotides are TGTGCCAGCAGCCAGGGGCGGGGGAACACTGAAGCTTTCTTT. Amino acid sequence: CASSQGRGNTEAFF.

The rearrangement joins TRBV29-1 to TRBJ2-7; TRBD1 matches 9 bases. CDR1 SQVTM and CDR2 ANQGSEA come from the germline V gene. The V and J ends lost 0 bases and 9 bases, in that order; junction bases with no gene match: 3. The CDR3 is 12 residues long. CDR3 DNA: TGCAGCGTTGAAGAAGGGACAGGGTGGCAGTACTTC. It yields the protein CSVEEGTGWQYF.

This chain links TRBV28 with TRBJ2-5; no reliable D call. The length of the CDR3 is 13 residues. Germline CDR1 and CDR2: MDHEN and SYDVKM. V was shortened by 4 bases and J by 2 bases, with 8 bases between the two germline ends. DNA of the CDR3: TGTGCCAGCAGTTCCGGTCAGCAAGAGACCCAGTACTTC. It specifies CASSSGQQETQYF.

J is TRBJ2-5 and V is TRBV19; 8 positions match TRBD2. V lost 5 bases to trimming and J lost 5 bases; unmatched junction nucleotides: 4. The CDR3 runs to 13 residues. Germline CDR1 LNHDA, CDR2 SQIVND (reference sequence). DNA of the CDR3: TGTGCCAGTAGTCCGGGAGGGATGGAGACCCAGTACTTC. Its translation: CASSPGGMETQYF.

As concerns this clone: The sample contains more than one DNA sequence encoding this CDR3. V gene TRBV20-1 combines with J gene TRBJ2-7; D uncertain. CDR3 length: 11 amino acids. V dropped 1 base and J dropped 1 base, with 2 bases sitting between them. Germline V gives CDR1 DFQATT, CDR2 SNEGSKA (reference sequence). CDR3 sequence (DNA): TGCAGTGCTAGAGTATCCTACGAGCAGTACTTC. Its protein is CSARVSYEQYF.

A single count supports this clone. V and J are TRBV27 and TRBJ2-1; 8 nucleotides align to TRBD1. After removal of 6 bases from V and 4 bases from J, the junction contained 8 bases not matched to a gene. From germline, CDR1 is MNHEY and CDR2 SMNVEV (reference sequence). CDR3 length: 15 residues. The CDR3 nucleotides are TGTGCCAGCAGGGCCAGGGGGCGGGCGTACAATGAGCAGTTCTTC. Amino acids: CASRARGRAYNEQFF.

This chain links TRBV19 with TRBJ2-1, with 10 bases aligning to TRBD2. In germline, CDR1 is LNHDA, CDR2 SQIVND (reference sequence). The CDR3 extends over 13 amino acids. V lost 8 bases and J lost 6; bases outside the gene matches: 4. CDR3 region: CASLAGGFNEQFF. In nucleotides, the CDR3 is TGTGCCAGTTTAGCGGGAGGTTTCAATGAGCAGTTCTTC.

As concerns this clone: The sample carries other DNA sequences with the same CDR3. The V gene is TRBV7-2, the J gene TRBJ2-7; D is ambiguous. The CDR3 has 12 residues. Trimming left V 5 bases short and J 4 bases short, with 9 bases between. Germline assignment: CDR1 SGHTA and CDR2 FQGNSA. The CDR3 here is CASSLSSYEQYF. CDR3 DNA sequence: TGTGCCAGCAGCCTCTCGAGTTACGAGCAGTACTTC.

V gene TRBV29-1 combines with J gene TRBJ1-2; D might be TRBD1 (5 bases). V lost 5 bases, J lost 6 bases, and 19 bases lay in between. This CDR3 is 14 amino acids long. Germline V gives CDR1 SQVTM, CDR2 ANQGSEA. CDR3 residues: CSVPGRRGPNGYTF. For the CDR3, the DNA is TGCAGCGTTCCCGGCCGTCGGGGACCGAATGGCTACACCTTC.